This T cell receptor beta chain was retrieved from a study of blood T cell repertoires in COVID-19. The V segment lost 5 bases and the J segment 7 bases; nucleotides outside the gene matches: 9. In germline, CDR1 is SGHTS, CDR2 YDEGEE. The CDR3 extends over 14 amino acids. Methods used by the authors: Scientists estimated how many nucleated cells there were by amplifying reference gene primers. Assay: immunoSEQ multiplex PCR; the TCRdb copy retains only in-frame clones and omits some. That table furnishes V, J and clone size, whereas the DNA furnished D and trimming. The sample has about 140,000 clones, about 75% seen once. Those enrolled, adults aged roughly 18 to 90 years, came from about two dozen US areas. Two negative PCRs, clearance, or symptom resolution characterized the recovered Cohort 3 donors.

The sample taken for sequencing was PBMCs or T cells enriched from blood (not recorded which). The chain joins TRBV5-8 to TRBJ2-1, with 7 bases lining up with TRBD2. The TCR comes from a woman in her fifties or sixties who had recovered from COVID-19. The CDR3 sequence is CASSQDVGGNEQFF. In DNA form, the CDR3 reads TGTGCCAGCAGTCAAGATGTGGGGGGGAATGAGCAGTTCTTC.